The next 23 T cell receptor beta chains were all read from a single sample in a study of blood T cell repertoires in COVID-19. Method: immunoSEQ multiplex PCR; TCRdb's copy keeps in-frame clones and lacks some. The data show fewer than 600,000 clones, with about 91% seen just once and 0.8% to 0.9% held by the top ten. The source material was peripheral blood. The receptors derive from a young man with COVID-19, enrolled during active disease.

The chain links TRBV15 to TRBJ1-4, with D possibly TRBD1 on 5 matching bases. V shed 6 bases and J shed 5 bases, with 22 bases lying between them. CDR1 and CDR2 (germline): LNHNV, YYDKDF (reference sequence). This CDR3 comprises 17 residues. CDR3 nucleotides: TGTGCCACCAGGCAAGGACCCTCCGGGACTAGGAATGAAAAACTGTTTTTT. Translation gives CATRQGPSGTRNEKLFF.

The CDR3 bases are TGTGCCAGCTCACGAATATCTAGCCTTAATGAGCAGTTCTTC. Its protein is CASSRISSLNEQFF. The V gene is TRBV18, the J gene TRBJ2-1, with D maybe TRBD2 (5 bases). Germline lookup yields CDR1 KGHSH and CDR2 LQKENI. The CDR3 consists of 14 residues. V lost 4 bases and J 7 bases, leaving 14 bases between the germline ends.

The chain has TRBV2 and TRBJ2-7; TRBD1 is a possible D gene (6 bases). The CDR3 covers 12 residues. In germline, CDR1 is SNHLY, CDR2 FYNNEI. V lost 1 base, J lost 10 bases, and 11 bases lay in between. This CDR3 reads CASSEDRALQYF. In nucleotides, the CDR3 is TGTGCCAGCAGTGAAGACAGGGCCTTACAGTACTTC.

This CDR3 is CASGGQGLYNEQFF. The CDR3 DNA reads TGTGCCAGCGGCGGACAGGGGTTGTACAATGAGCAGTTCTTC. The chain joins TRBV2 to TRBJ2-1, with 9 bases matching TRBD1. Germline V CDR1 and CDR2: SNHLY, FYNNEI. Trimming removed 8 bases from V and 4 bases from J; junction bases left unmatched: 6. This CDR3 is 14 amino acids long.

The genes are TRBV5-5 and TRBJ2-7, with 7 bases identical to TRBD1. This CDR3 is built from 15 residues. V shed 1 base and J 4 bases; nucleotides not matched to a gene: 8. CDR1 SGHKS and CDR2 YYEKEE come from the germline V gene (reference sequence). CDR3 sequence: CASSLIWTGVYEQYF. For the CDR3, the DNA is TGTGCCAGCAGCTTGATTTGGACAGGAGTATACGAGCAGTACTTC. The full variable domain, completed using reference TRBV5-5 and TRBJ2-7, is DAGVTQSPTHLIKTRGQQVTLRCSPISGHKSVSWYQQVLGQGPQFIFQYYEKEERGRGNFPDRFSARQFPNYSSELNVNALLLGDSALYLCASSLIWTGVYEQYFGPGTRLTVT.

The chain employs TRBV19 and TRBJ2-2, with TRBD2 matching 7 bases. Per the germline V gene, CDR1 is LNHDA and CDR2 is SQIVND (reference sequence). The trim removed 6 bases at V and 5 bases at J, leaving 9 bases unmatched. The CDR3 is made up of 15 amino acids. Here the CDR3 DNA reads TGTGCCAGTAGCCCCACAAGGGGAGGGACCGGGGAGCTGTTTTTT. Its translation: CASSPTRGGTGELFF. The full variable domain, with the rest looked up from reference TRBV19 and TRBJ2-2, is DGGITQSPKYLFRKEGQNVTLSCEQNLNHDAMYWYRQDPGQGLRLIYYSQIVNDFQKGDIAEGYSVSREKKESFPLTVTSAQKNPTAFYLCASSPTRGGTGELFFGEGSRLTVL.

The count of this clone is one. V gene TRBV5-6 combines with J gene TRBJ1-6; TRBD1 matches at 8 bases. Germline V gene lookup returns CDR1 SGHDT and CDR2 YYEEEE. The CDR3 runs to 14 residues. Germline trimming cut 4 bases from V and 8 bases from J; bases unmatched to any gene: 5. CDR3 bases: TGTGCCAGCAGCCGACAGGGGACCGATTCACCCCTCCACTTT. It translates to CASSRQGTDSPLHF.

This clone was seen just once. This chain joins TRBV25-1 and TRBJ2-5; D remains unclear. The CDR3 has 15 residues. The germline V gene has CDR1 MGHDK and CDR2 SYGVNS. V was trimmed by 5 bases and J by 1 base, leaving 14 bases between them. The CDR3 nucleotides read TGTGCCAGCAGTTCCCTCCGGAGTCCCCAAGAGACCCAGTACTTC. Translated, it gives CASSSLRSPQETQYF.

V usage is TRBV6-6 and J usage is TRBJ2-1; 8 nucleotides agree with TRBD2. Looked up from germline, CDR1 is MNHNY and CDR2 is SVGAGI (reference sequence). This CDR3 has 13 residues. V trimming: 7 bases; J trimming: 2 bases; junction bases outside the gene matches: 1. The CDR3 spells CASTLAAYNEQFF. CDR3 nucleotides: TGTGCCAGCACACTAGCGGCCTACAATGAGCAGTTCTTC.

CDR3 in amino acids: CASSPGQPTETQYF. DNA for the CDR3: TGTGCCAGCAGCCCTGGACAGCCCACCGAGACCCAGTACTTC. The chain couples TRBV11-3 to TRBJ2-5; the D gene is possibly TRBD1 (6 bases). The V end lost 5 bases, the J end lost 5 bases, and 15 bases lay between the germline ends. This CDR3 has 14 amino acids. Germline loops: CDR1 SGHNT, CDR2 YENEEA.

The CDR3, as DNA: TGTGCCAGCAGCTCCCGGGACAGAGTCGCAGATACGCAGTATTTT. Encoded protein: CASSSRDRVADTQYF. This chain uses TRBV9 with TRBJ2-3; 7 bases are shared with TRBD1. There are 15 residues in the CDR3. The germline V gene encodes CDR1 SGDLS and CDR2 YYNGEE. Losses at the gene ends were 4 bases for V and 4 bases for J; bases not matched to a gene: 9. Full variable domain (outside the CDR3, taken from reference TRBV9 and TRBJ2-3): DSGVTQTPKHLITATGQRVTLRCSPRSGDLSVYWYQQSLDQGLQFLIQYYNGEERAKGNILERFSAQQFPDLHSELNLSSLELGDSALYFCASSSRDRVADTQYFGPGTRLTVL.

The chain has TRBV14 and TRBJ2-1, with 8 nucleotides matching TRBD1. Trimming cost V 4 bases and J 7 bases; bases outside gene matches: 9. The CDR3 length is 15 residues. Germline V gene lookup returns CDR1 SGHDN and CDR2 FVKESK. CDR3 bases: TGTGCCAGCAGCCCCTCAGGGGGCGGATTTAATGAGCAGTTCTTC. It specifies CASSPSGGGFNEQFF.

The rearrangement uses TRBV19 and TRBJ1-3; no clear D. The CDR3 is 10 amino acids. Trimming took off 6 bases at V and 8 bases at J, with 5 bases between the two ends. Germline lookup yields CDR1 LNHDA and CDR2 SQIVND (reference sequence). The CDR3 DNA reads TGTGCCAGTAGAGAGGACACCATATATTTT. It encodes CASREDTIYF.

Only one count was recorded for this clone. The gene calls are TRBV2 and TRBJ1-6; 7 nucleotides match TRBD1. This CDR3 contains 16 residues. V gave up 7 bases and J gave up 2 bases; unmatched junction bases: 8. CDR1 is SNHLY, CDR2 FYNNEI, per germline. CDR3 residues: CASTPRDSPYNSPLHF. In nucleotides, the CDR3 is TGTGCCAGCACCCCCAGGGACAGTCCCTATAATTCACCCCTCCACTTT.

The V call is TRBV7-9, the J call TRBJ1-4, with a possible D match to TRBD1 (6 bases). Germline CDR1 and CDR2: SEHNR and FQNEAQ (reference sequence). Deletions cut 4 bases from V and 7 bases from J, with 13 bases between. This CDR3 has 14 amino acids. The CDR3 bases are TGTGCCAGCAGCTACCGACAGGAGGCTGAAAAACTGTTTTTT. This sequence encodes CASSYRQEAEKLFF.

The chain employs TRBV3-1 (or the pseudogene TRBV3-2) and TRBJ2-2; 9 bases match TRBD2. V was clipped by 5 bases and J by 5 bases; unmatched bases: 6. Germline V gives CDR1 LGHDT, CDR2 YNNKEL (reference sequence). CDR3 size: 15 residues. The CDR3 DNA follows: TGTGCCAGCAGCTTGAGCGGGGGGTTAACCGGGGAGCTGTTTTTT. It specifies CASSLSGGLTGELFF.

V usage is TRBV11-2 and J usage is TRBJ2-7; TRBD1 matches at 7 bases. CDR1 and CDR2 from the germline V gene are SGHAT and FQNNGV. The V segment lost 4 bases and the J segment 3 bases; nucleotides outside the gene matches: 6. The CDR3 runs to 14 residues. The CDR3, as DNA: TGTGCCAGCAGCTCGACAGGGTGGCGCTACGAGCAGTACTTC. Its translation: CASSSTGWRYEQYF.

This clone was observed a few times. The rearrangement links TRBV10-2 to TRBJ1-1, with D unclear. With 3 bases removed from V and 0 bases from J, the gap between germline ends came to 11 bases. This CDR3 spans 15 amino acids. Looked up from germline, CDR1 is WSHSY and CDR2 is SAAADI. CDR3: CASSDPGGMNTEAFF. In DNA form, the CDR3 reads TGCGCCAGCAGTGATCCGGGTGGCATGAACACTGAAGCTTTCTTT.

V and J are TRBV12-5 and TRBJ2-7; D is ambiguous. This CDR3 spans 13 amino acids. CDR1 and CDR2 from the germline V gene are LGHNT and FRNRAP. Trimming took 2 bases from V and 6 from J, leaving 11 bases between them. CDR3 sequence reads: CASGLPRSIEQYF. The CDR3, as DNA: TGTGCTAGTGGTTTGCCAAGGAGTATCGAGCAGTACTTC.

This sequence joins TRBV6-5 and TRBJ2-1; D is perhaps TRBD1 (7 bases). Germline V lookup: CDR1 MNHEY, CDR2 SVGAGI. V was cut by 6 bases and J by 4 bases, with 10 bases left in between. The CDR3 is 13 amino acids. This CDR3 is CASRRDSYNEQFF. The CDR3 DNA reads TGTGCCAGCAGGCGGGACAGTTACAATGAGCAGTTCTTC.

The table lists this clone with many counts. At the DNA level, this CDR3 is encoded by other sequences in the same sample as well. The DNA of the CDR3 is TGTGCCAGCAGCTTACAGGGCACCGGGGAGCTGTTTTTT. Protein sequence: CASSLQGTGELFF. The V call is TRBV7-3, the J call TRBJ2-2, with D perhaps TRBD1 (5 bases). The V end was cut by 2 bases, the J end by 4 bases, with 5 bases between. CDR1 and CDR2 from the germline V gene are SGHTA and FQGTGA. The CDR3 is made up of 13 amino acids. Complete variable domain (other parts from reference TRBV7-3 and TRBJ2-2): GAGVSQTPSNKVTEKGKYVELRCDPISGHTALYWYRQSLGQGPEFLIYFQGTGAADDSGLPNDRFFAVRPEGSVSTLKIQRTERGDSAVYLCASSLQGTGELFFGEGSRLTVL.

The chain employs TRBV24-1 and TRBJ2-2; D is unresolved. Germline CDR1 KGHDR, CDR2 SFDVKD. Trimming shortened V by 3 bases and J by 3 bases, and 10 bases separated the two germline ends. CDR3 length: 15 amino acids. CDR3 in amino acids: CATSDIGADTGELFF. CDR3 nucleotides: TGTGCCACCAGTGATATTGGAGCCGACACCGGGGAGCTGTTTTTT.

V gene TRBV7-3 combines with J gene TRBJ2-3; D perhaps matches TRBD2 (5 bases). The germline gives CDR1 SGHTA, CDR2 FQGTGA. V lost 1 base to trimming and J lost 2 bases, with 10 bases between them. CDR3 length equals 15 residues. CDR3 coding DNA: TGTGCCAGCAGCTTAAACGGGAAACCCACAGATACGCAGTATTTT. Amino acids: CASSLNGKPTDTQYF. The complete variable domain, with remaining parts taken from reference TRBV7-3 and TRBJ2-3, reads GAGVSQTPSNKVTEKGKYVELRCDPISGHTALYWYRQSLGQGPEFLIYFQGTGAADDSGLPNDRFFAVRPEGSVSTLKIQRTERGDSAVYLCASSLNGKPTDTQYFGPGTRLTVL.